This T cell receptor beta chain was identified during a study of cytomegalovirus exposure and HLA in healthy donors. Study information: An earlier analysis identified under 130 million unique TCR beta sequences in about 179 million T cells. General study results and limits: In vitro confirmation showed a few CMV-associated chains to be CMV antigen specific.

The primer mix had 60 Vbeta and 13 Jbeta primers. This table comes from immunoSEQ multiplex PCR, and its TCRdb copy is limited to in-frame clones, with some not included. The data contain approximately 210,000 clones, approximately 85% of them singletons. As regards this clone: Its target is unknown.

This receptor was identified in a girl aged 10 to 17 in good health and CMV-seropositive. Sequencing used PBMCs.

DNA for the CDR3: TGCGCCAGCAGCTTGCGGGTTGCGCTAGCGGGGGACCTACAAGAGACCCAGTACTTC. This gives the protein CASSLRVALAGDLQETQYF. This chain uses TRBV5-1 with TRBJ2-5; TRBD2 agrees at 10 bases. Germline V gives CDR1 SGHRS, CDR2 YFSETQ. This CDR3 spans 19 amino acids. With V trimmed by 1 base and J by 2 bases, 14 bases remained unmatched.